This section outlines one TCR beta chain sequence together with its context. Its antigen is undetermined. The sample belongs to a study of shared clonotypes between healthy human individuals. Whole-study findings and limits: Generally, naive subsets (rather than memory subsets) showed larger estimated richness.

The CDR3 is made up of 15 amino acids. Germline V gene lookup returns CDR1 SGHTA and CDR2 FQGNSA. With 3 bases clipped from V and 1 base from J, the junction kept 5 bases outside the gene matches. The naive CD8 population came from CD45RO-negative cells selected for CCR7, without terminally differentiated effector memory CD45RA+ cells. Sequenced by immunoSEQ multiplex PCR; TCRdb stores in-frame clones only, minus some. The sample lists approximately 740,000 clones; around 93% were seen once. The chain is built from TRBV7-2 and TRBJ2-7, with 8 bases identical to TRBD2. The specimen was naive CD8+ T cells sorted from blood. This receptor was obtained from a man aged 25 to 40 in good health. This CDR3 is CASSFFPGGSYEQYF. The CDR3 DNA reads TGTGCCAGCAGCTTTTTCCCGGGAGGGTCCTACGAGCAGTACTTC. The whole variable domain, remainder taken from reference TRBV7-2 and TRBJ2-7, is GAGVSQSPSNKVTEKGKDVELRCDPISGHTALYWYRQSLGQGLEFLIYFQGNSAPDKSGLPSDRFSAERTGGSVSTLTIQRTQQEDSAVYLCASSFFPGGSYEQYFGPGTRLTVT.